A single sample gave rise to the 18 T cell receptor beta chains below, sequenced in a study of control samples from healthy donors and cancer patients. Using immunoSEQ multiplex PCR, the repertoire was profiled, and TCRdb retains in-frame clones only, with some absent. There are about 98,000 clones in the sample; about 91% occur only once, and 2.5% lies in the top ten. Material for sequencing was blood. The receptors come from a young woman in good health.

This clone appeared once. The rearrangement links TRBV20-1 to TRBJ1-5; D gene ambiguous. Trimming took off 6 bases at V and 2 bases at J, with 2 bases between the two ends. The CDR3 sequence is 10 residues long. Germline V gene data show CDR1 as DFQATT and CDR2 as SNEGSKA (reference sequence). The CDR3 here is CSAGNQPQHF. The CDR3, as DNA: TGCAGTGCCGGCAATCAGCCCCAGCATTTT.

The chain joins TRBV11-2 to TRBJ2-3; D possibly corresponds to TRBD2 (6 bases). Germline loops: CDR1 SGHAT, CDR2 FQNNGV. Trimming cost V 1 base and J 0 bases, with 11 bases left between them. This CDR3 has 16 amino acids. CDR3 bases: TGTGCCAGCAGCTTAGGGGCGGGGCCGAGCACAGATACGCAGTATTTT. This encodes CASSLGAGPSTDTQYF.

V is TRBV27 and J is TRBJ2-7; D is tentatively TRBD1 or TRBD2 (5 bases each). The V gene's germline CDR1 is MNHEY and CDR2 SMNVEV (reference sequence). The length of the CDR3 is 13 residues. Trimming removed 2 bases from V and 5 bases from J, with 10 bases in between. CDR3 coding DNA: TGTGCCAGCAGTTTAGGGGTGGGGGACGAGCAGTACTTC. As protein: CASSLGVGDEQYF.

The CDR3 here is CASSLSGGIEKLFF. Here the CDR3 DNA reads TGCGCCAGCAGCTTGTCAGGGGGGATTGAAAAACTGTTTTTT. The V and J genes are TRBV5-1 and TRBJ1-4; TRBD1 aligns across 7 bases. CDR1 and CDR2 (germline): SGHRS, YFSETQ. The V segment lost 1 base and the J segment 7 bases; nucleotides outside the gene matches: 4. CDR3 length equals 14 residues.

The CDR3 DNA sequence: TGTGCCAGCAGCTCAACTTCAGGGGACACTGAAGCTTTCTTT. Translated, it gives CASSSTSGDTEAFF. The chain carries TRBV7-9 and TRBJ1-1; tentatively, D is TRBD1 (6 bases). The V and J ends lost 4 bases and 3 bases respectively, with 12 bases between them. Germline V gene sequence: CDR1 SEHNR, CDR2 FQNEAQ (reference sequence). The CDR3 runs to 14 residues.

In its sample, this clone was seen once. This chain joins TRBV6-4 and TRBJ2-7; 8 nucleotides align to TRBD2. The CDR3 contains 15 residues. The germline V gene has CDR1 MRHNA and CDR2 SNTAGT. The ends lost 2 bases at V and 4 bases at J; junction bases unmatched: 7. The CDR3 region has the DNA TGTGCCAGCAGTGACGGAGAGCGGGAGCGGTACGAGCAGTACTTC. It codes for CASSDGERERYEQYF.

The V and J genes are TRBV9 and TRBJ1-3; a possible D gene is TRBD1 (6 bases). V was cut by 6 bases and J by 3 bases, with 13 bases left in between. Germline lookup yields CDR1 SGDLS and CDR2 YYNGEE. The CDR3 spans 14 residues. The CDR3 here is CASTEGGIGNTIYF. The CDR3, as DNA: TGTGCCAGCACCGAGGGGGGGATTGGAAACACCATATATTTT.

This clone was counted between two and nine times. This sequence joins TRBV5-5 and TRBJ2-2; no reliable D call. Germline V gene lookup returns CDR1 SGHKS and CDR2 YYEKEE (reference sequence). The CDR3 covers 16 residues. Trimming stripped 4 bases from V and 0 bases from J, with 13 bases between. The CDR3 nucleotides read TGTGCCAGCAGCCGGGTACCAGGATCGAACACCGGGGAGCTGTTTTTT. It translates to CASSRVPGSNTGELFF.

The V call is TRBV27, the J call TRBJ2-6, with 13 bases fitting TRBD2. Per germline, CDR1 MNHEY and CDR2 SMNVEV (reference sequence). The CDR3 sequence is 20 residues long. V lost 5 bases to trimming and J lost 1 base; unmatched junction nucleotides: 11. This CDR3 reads CASSKRLAGGHGSGANVLTF. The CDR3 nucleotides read TGTGCCAGCAGTAAAAGACTAGCGGGGGGCCACGGTTCTGGGGCCAACGTCCTGACTTTC.

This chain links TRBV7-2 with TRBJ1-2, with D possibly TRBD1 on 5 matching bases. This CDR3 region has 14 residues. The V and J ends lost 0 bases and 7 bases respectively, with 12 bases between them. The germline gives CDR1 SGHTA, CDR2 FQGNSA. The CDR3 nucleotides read TGTGCCAGCAGCTTAGCGCCTGGGGCCGGTGGCTACACCTTC. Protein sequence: CASSLAPGAGGYTF.

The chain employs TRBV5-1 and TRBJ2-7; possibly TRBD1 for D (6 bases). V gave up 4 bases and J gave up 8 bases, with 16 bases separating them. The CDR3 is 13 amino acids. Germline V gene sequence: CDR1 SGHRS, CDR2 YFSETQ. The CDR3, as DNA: TGCGCCAGCAGCCCGGACAGCCTCTCCCAGCAGTACTTC. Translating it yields CASSPDSLSQQYF.

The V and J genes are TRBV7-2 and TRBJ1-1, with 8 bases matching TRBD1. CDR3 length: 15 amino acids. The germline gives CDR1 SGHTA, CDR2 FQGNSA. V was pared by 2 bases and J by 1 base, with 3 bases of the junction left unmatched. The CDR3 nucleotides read TGTGCCAGCAGCTTATCAGGGGGCCGGAACACTGAAGCTTTCTTT. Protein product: CASSLSGGRNTEAFF.

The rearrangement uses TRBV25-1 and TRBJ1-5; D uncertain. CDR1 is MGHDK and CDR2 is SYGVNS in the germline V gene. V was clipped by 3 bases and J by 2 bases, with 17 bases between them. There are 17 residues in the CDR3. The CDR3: CASSEADGLTGNQPQHF. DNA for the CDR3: TGTGCCAGCAGTGAGGCGGACGGCCTGACGGGCAATCAGCCCCAGCATTTT.

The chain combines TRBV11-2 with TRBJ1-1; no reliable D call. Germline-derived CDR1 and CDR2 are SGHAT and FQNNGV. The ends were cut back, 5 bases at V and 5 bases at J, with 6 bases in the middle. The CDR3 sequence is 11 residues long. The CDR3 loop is CASSLITEAFF. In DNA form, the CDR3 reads TGTGCCAGCAGCCTTATAACTGAAGCTTTCTTT.

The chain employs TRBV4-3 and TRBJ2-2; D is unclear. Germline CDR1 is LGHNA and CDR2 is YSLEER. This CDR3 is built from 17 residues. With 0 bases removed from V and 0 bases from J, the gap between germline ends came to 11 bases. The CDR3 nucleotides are TGCGCCAGCAGCCAAGAACCGTTGCTCACGAACACCGGGGAGCTGTTTTTT. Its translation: CASSQEPLLTNTGELFF.

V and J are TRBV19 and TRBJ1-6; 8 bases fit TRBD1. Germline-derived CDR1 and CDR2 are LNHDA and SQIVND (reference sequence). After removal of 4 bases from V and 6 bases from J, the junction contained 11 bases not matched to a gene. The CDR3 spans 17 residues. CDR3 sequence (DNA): TGTGCCAGTAGTACTCCCCGGACAGGGCTTCTTAATTCACCCCTCCACTTT. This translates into CASSTPRTGLLNSPLHF. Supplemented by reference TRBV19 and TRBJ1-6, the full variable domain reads DGGITQSPKYLFRKEGQNVTLSCEQNLNHDAMYWYRQDPGQGLRLIYYSQIVNDFQKGDIAEGYSVSREKKESFPLTVTSAQKNPTAFYLCASSTPRTGLLNSPLHFGNGTRLTVT.

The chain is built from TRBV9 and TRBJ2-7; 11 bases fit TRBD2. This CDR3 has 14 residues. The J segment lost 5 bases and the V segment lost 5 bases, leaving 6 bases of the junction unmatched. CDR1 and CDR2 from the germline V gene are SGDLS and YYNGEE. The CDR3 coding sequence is TGTGCCAGCAGTTTAGCGGGAGGGCCCCACGAGCAGTACTTC. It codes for CASSLAGGPHEQYF.

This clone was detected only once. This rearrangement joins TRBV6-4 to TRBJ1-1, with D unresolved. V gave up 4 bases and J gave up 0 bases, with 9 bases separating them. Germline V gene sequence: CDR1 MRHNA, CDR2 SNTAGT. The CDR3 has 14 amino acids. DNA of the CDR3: TGTGCCAGCAGTGCACGAAGCATGAACACTGAAGCTTTCTTT. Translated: CASSARSMNTEAFF.